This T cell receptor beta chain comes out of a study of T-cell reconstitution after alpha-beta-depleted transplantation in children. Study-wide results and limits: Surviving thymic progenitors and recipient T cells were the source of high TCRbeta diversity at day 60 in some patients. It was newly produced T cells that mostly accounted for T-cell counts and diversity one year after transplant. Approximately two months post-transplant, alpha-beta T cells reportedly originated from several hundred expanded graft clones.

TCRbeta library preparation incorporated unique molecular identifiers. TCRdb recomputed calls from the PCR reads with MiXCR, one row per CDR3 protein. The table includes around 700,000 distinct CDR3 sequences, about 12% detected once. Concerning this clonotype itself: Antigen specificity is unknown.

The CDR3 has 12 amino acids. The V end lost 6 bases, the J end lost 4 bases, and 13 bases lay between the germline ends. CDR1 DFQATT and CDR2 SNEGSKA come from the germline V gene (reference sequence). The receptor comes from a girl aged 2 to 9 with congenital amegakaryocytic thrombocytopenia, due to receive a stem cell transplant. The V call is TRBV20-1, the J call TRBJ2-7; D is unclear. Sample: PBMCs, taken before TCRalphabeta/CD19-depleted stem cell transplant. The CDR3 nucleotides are TGCAGTGCCGCATTAAGTTCTTACGAGCAGTACTTC. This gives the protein CSAALSSYEQYF.